Below are 9 T cell receptor beta chains sequenced from a single sample in a study of cytomegalovirus exposure and HLA in healthy donors. The PCR contained 60 Vbeta and 13 Jbeta primers. Sequencing used immunoSEQ multiplex PCR; TCRdb keeps in-frame clones, though not all of them. This sample's clone table lists more than 45,000 clones. Source material: PBMCs. Every receptor here comes from a male donor in good health and CMV-seronegative.

J is TRBJ2-3 and V is TRBV5-1, with a weak D call TRBD2 (5 bases). V was clipped by 1 base and J by 1 base, with 7 bases between them. Germline CDR1 is SGHRS and CDR2 is YFSETQ. The CDR3 totals 14 residues. The CDR3, as DNA: TGCGCCAGCAGCTTGACTAGTGGCACAGATACGCAGTATTTT. This codes for CASSLTSGTDTQYF.

Of note for this clone: The junction shows a germline mismatch at one end, possibly a read error. The genes are TRBV4-1 and TRBJ1-1, with unresolved D. Germline lookup yields CDR1 MGHRA and CDR2 YSYEKL. The CDR3 runs to 16 residues. As DNA, the CDR3 is TGCGCCAACAGCCAAGATCGGGAAAGGGCGAACACTGAAGCTTTCTTT. Translated: CANSQDRERANTEAFF.

The chain employs TRBV28 and TRBJ1-5; TRBD1 is a possible D gene (5 bases). This CDR3 contains 14 residues. V gave up 5 bases and J gave up 3 bases, with 11 bases separating them. The germline CDR1 and CDR2 sequences are MDHEN and SYDVKM. CDR3 in DNA: TGTGCCAGCAGTGCCGGACACAACAATCAGCCCCAGCATTTT. It codes for CASSAGHNNQPQHF.

The chain uses TRBV14 and TRBJ1-2, with D tentatively TRBD1 (5 bases). The V gene's germline CDR1 is SGHDN and CDR2 FVKESK. CDR3 length: 14 amino acids. V was pared by 2 bases and J by 2 bases, with 9 bases between. The CDR3 is CASSQIQGNYGYTF. The CDR3 DNA sequence: TGTGCCAGCAGCCAAATTCAGGGAAACTATGGCTACACCTTC.

Comments on this clone: Other DNA sequences in the same sample also yield this CDR3. V gene TRBV2 combines with J gene TRBJ1-2, with a tentative D call TRBD1 (5 bases). The germline V gene has CDR1 SNHLY and CDR2 FYNNEI. V was shortened by 0 bases and J by 8 bases, with 16 bases between the two germline ends. The CDR3 length is 15 residues. Written as DNA, the CDR3 is TGTGCCAGCAGTGAAGCTGGCGGAGGGGCGGGGGGCTACACCTTC. Protein: CASSEAGGGAGGYTF.

The rearrangement joins TRBV7-2 to TRBJ2-7; TRBD1 matches at 11 bases. This CDR3 region has 16 residues. Germline loops: CDR1 SGHTA, CDR2 FQGNSA. The J segment lost 3 bases and the V segment lost 5 bases, leaving 9 bases of the junction unmatched. The CDR3 DNA reads as TGTGCCAGCAGCCCACGGGCCGGGACAGGGGGCTACGAGCAGTACTTC. Translating it yields CASSPRAGTGGYEQYF.

The V call is TRBV2, the J call TRBJ2-7; possibly TRBD2 for D (5 bases). This CDR3 has 14 amino acids. Per the germline V gene, CDR1 is SNHLY and CDR2 is FYNNEI. The V gene lost 6 bases and the J gene lost 4 bases, with 16 bases spanning the gap. Here the CDR3 reads CASSGWTEGYEQYF. The CDR3 region has the DNA TGTGCCAGCAGCGGATGGACTGAAGGTTACGAGCAGTACTTC.

Comments on this clone: Distinct nucleotide sequences in the sample also encode this CDR3. This chain connects TRBV11-2 to TRBJ2-3, with 14 bases aligning to TRBD2. The CDR3 runs to 19 residues. Per germline, CDR1 SGHAT and CDR2 FQNNGV. V lost 5 bases, J lost 4 bases, and 14 bases stayed unmatched. CDR3 sequence (DNA): TGTGCCAGCAGCACGACTAGCGGGAGGGCCGCCGGGTTTCCAGATACGCAGTATTTT. Translation: CASSTTSGRAAGFPDTQYF.

Of note for this clone: The junction shows a germline mismatch at one end, possibly a read error. CDR3 sequence: CAGSVGQGSSYEQYF. The DNA for the CDR3 is TGTGCCGGGAGTGTCGGGCAGGGGAGTTCCTACGAGCAGTACTTC. The gene calls are TRBV30 and TRBJ2-7, with D perhaps TRBD1 (6 bases). Per germline, CDR1 GTSNPN and CDR2 SVGIG (reference sequence). CDR3 size: 15 residues. The entire variable domain, with the rest obtained from reference TRBV30 and TRBJ2-7, is as follows: SQTIHQWPATLVQPVGSPLSLECTVEGTSNPNLYWYRQAAGRGLQLLFYSVGIGQISSEVPQNLSASRPQDRQFILSSKKLLLSDSGFYLCAGSVGQGSSYEQYFGPGTRLTVT.